These T cell receptor beta chains were read from a single sample in a study of OX40 agonist ivuxolimab in advanced cancers. Method: immunoSEQ multiplex PCR; TCRdb's copy keeps in-frame clones and lacks some. Here the sample spans 70,000 to 95,000 clones, around 86% being singletons. The source was CD4+ or CD8+ T cells sorted from blood, collected in a trial of the OX40 agonist ivuxolimab. These receptors were obtained from an adult with an advanced solid tumor such as melanoma, head and neck, liver or kidney cancer. CDR3s include the opening cysteine and the closing phenylalanine or tryptophan. The order of the fields is clone size, D gene, J gene, V gene, CDR3 length, CDR3 protein, CDR3 DNA. D genes are given only for firm matches. Clone sizes are given selectively: once, few, many, or a class where the clone is expanded.

NA | NA | TRBJ1-5 | TRBV29-1 | 17 | CSVPGPHLGVSNQPQHF | TGCAGCGTTCCGGGACCTCACTTAGGGGTTAGCAATCAGCCCCAGCATTTT
few | TRBD1 | TRBJ2-7 | TRBV18 | 13 | CASSPGQGEGQYF | TGTGCCAGCTCGCCTGGACAGGGAGAAGGGCAGTACTTC
NA | NA | TRBJ2-5 | TRBV30 | 13 | CACRTSGQETQYF | TGTGCCTGTCGAACAAGCGGACAAGAGACCCAGTACTTC
NA | NA | TRBJ2-2 | TRBV30 | 15 | CAWSSLVLGTGELFF | TGTGCCTGGTCCTCCTTAGTCCTTGGCACCGGGGAGCTGTTTTTT
few | NA | TRBJ1-5 | TRBV7-7 | 17 | CASSRGDGIGFNQPQHF | TGTGCTAGCAGCCGCGGAGATGGGATAGGATTTAATCAGCCCCAGCATTTT
once | NA | TRBJ2-5 | TRBV11-2 | 13 | CASSLLVEETQYF | TGTGCCAGCAGCTTATTGGTCGAAGAGACCCAGTACTTC
NA | TRBD1 | TRBJ2-1 | TRBV15 | 17 | CATSRRQGIISYNEQFF | TGTGCCACCAGCAGGAGACAGGGGATCATCTCCTACAATGAGCAGTTCTTC
NA | TRBD1 | TRBJ2-3 | TRBV28 | 15 | CASSFSGGWTDTQYF | TGTGCCAGCAGTTTTTCAGGGGGATGGACAGATACGCAGTATTTT
NA | TRBD1 | TRBJ2-5 | TRBV5-1 | 14 | CASSSGTGIETQYF | TGCGCCAGCAGCTCCGGGACAGGGATAGAGACCCAGTACTTC
NA | NA | TRBJ1-4 | TRBV2 | 13 | CASKAGANEKLFF | TGTGCCAGCAAGGCGGGGGCAAATGAAAAACTGTTTTTT
few | TRBD2 | TRBJ2-5 | TRBV4-3 | 17 | CASSQSLGLAGGETQYF | TGCGCCAGCAGCCAATCCCTCGGACTAGCGGGGGGAGAGACCCAGTACTTC
NA | NA | TRBJ1-6 | TRBV28 | 16 | CASRSLGNFYNSPLHF | TGTGCCAGCAGGTCCCTCGGGAACTTCTATAATTCACCCCTCCACTTT
once | NA | TRBJ1-5 | TRBV6-1 | 15 | CASSEKGGGNQPQHF | TGTGCCAGCAGTGAAAAGGGGGGAGGCAATCAGCCCCAGCATTTT
few | TRBD1 | TRBJ1-5 | TRBV4-1 | 15 | CASSQQGQGDQPQHF | TGCGCCAGCAGCCAGCAGGGACAGGGGGATCAGCCCCAGCATTTT
NA | TRBD1 | TRBJ1-2 | TRBV5-4 | 13 | CASSFDRGYGYTF | TGTGCCAGCAGCTTTGACAGGGGCTATGGCTACACCTTC
few | NA | TRBJ1-6 | TRBV7-2 | 13 | CASSSSYNSPLHF | TGTGCCAGCAGCTCCTCTTATAATTCACCCCTCCACTTT
NA | NA | TRBJ2-5 | TRBV5-6 | 12 | CASSVDIRSQYF | TGTGCCAGCAGCGTGGACATTAGGAGCCAGTACTTC
NA | NA | TRBJ1-2 | TRBV11-2 | 13 | CASSLDRLLGYTF | TGTGCCAGCAGCCTGGACAGACTGTTGGGCTACACCTTC
NA | NA | TRBJ1-2 | TRBV20-1 | 8 | CSASGYTF | TGCAGTGCTAGTGGCTACACCTTC
NA | NA | TRBJ1-2 | TRBV18 | 13 | CASSPNHKTQPTF | TGTGCCAGCTCGCCAAACCATAAGACCCAACCCACCTTC
NA | NA | TRBJ2-7 | TRBV5-1 | 16 | CASSFKPSDSSYEQYF | TGCGCCAGCAGCTTCAAACCGTCGGACAGTTCCTACGAGCAGTACTTC
NA | NA | TRBJ1-5 | TRBV18 | 15 | CASSDRVGRNQPQHF | TGTGCCAGCTCAGACAGAGTGGGTCGGAATCAGCCCCAGCATTTT
NA | NA | TRBJ1-5 | TRBV30 | 12 | CAWSVRGGPQHF | TGTGCCTGGAGTGTAAGAGGGGGGCCCCAGCATTTT
NA | NA | TRBJ1-1 | TRBV29-1 | 12 | CSVDRGRTEAFF | TGCAGCGTTGACAGGGGAAGGACTGAAGCTTTCTTT
NA | TRBD2 | TRBJ2-1 | TRBV9 | 14 | CASSAGLALNEQFF | TGTGCCAGCAGCGCGGGACTAGCGTTGAATGAGCAGTTCTTC
NA | NA | TRBJ2-5 | TRBV4-2 | 13 | CASSQDIGETQYF | TGTGCCAGCAGCCAAGATATTGGAGAGACCCAGTACTTC
NA | NA | TRBJ2-2 | TRBV30 | 16 | CAWSVWLDGGPGELFF | TGTGCCTGGAGTGTATGGCTAGACGGGGGGCCCGGGGAGCTGTTTTTT
NA | TRBD1 | TRBJ1-2 | TRBV5-4 | 15 | CASSKGTGGAWGYTF | TGTGCCAGCAGCAAGGGGACAGGGGGCGCGTGGGGCTACACCTTC
NA | NA | TRBJ1-2 | TRBV29-1 | 13 | CSVSRDQTYGYTF | TGCAGCGTTTCCAGGGATCAAACCTATGGCTACACCTTC
few | TRBD1 | TRBJ1-6 | TRBV4-3 | 15 | CASSQDRGVSSPLHF | TGCGCCAGCAGCCAAGACAGGGGGGTGAGTTCACCCCTCCACTTT
few | TRBD2 | TRBJ2-3 | TRBV4-3 | 22 | CASSQDCPLAGGRGPDTDTQYF | TGCGCCAGCAGCCAAGATTGTCCACTAGCGGGGGGGCGGGGCCCGGACACAGATACGCAGTATTTT
NA | NA | TRBJ2-1 | TRBV27 | 17 | CASSLYGADFTYNEQFF | TGTGCCAGCAGTTTATATGGGGCGGACTTCACATACAATGAGCAGTTCTTC
NA | NA | TRBJ2-3 | TRBV28 | 14 | CASRGAPLTDTQYF | TGTGCCAGCAGGGGGGCCCCCCTCACAGATACGCAGTATTTT
NA | TRBD1 | TRBJ2-7 | TRBV19 | 15 | CASSPRTGSSYEQYF | TGTGCCAGTAGTCCTCGGACAGGGAGCTCCTACGAGCAGTACTTC
NA | NA | TRBJ1-2 | TRBV27 | 14 | CASSPDRSNYGYTF | TGTGCCAGCAGTCCAGACCGCTCTAACTATGGCTACACCTTC
NA | NA | TRBJ2-3 | TRBV6-4 | 13 | CASSPAAGDTQYF | TGTGCCAGCAGTCCCGCGGCCGGGGATACGCAGTATTTT
once | NA | TRBJ1-1 | TRBV19 | 14 | CASSIGDSNTEAFF | TGTGCCAGTAGTATTGGCGATTCGAACACTGAAGCTTTCTTT
few | NA | TRBJ2-5 | TRBV4-1 | 18 | CASSQERGGSTYQETQYF | TGCGCCAGCAGCCAAGAAAGGGGGGGGTCTACGTACCAAGAGACCCAGTACTTC
NA | TRBD2 | TRBJ2-5 | TRBV7-6 | 16 | CASSWTSGSLGETQYF | TGTGCCAGCAGCTGGACTAGCGGGAGTTTGGGGGAGACCCAGTACTTC
NA | NA | TRBJ1-2 | TRBV6-1 | 14 | CASKPWGTNYGYTF | TGTGCCAGTAAACCCTGGGGCACTAACTATGGCTACACCTTC
once | NA | TRBJ2-3 | TRBV19 | 12 | CASSIASGTQYF | TGTGCCAGTAGTATCGCGAGCGGCACGCAGTATTTT
NA | NA | TRBJ2-2 | TRBV7-3 | 17 | CASSPHPQGPGAGELFF | TGTGCCAGCAGCCCTCACCCCCAGGGGCCGGGAGCCGGGGAGCTGTTTTTT
NA | NA | TRBJ2-1 | TRBV27 | 11 | CASRGGIVEFF | TGTGCCAGCAGGGGTGGGATCGTGGAGTTCTTC
NA | TRBD2 | TRBJ2-3 | TRBV7-9 | 16 | CASSSTSGMGLDTQYF | TGTGCCAGCAGCTCTACTAGCGGGATGGGTCTCGATACGCAGTATTTT